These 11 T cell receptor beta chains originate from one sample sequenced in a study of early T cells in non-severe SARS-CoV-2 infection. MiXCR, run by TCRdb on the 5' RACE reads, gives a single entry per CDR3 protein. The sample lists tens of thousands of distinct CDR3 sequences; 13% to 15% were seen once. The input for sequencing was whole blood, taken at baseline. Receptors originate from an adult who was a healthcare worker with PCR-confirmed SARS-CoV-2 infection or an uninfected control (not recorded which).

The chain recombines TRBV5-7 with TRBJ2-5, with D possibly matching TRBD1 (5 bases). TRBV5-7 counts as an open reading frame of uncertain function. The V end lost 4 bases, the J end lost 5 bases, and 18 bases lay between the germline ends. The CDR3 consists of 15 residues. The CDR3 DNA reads TGTGCCAGCAGCACCCAAGGGGCAGGGCAGGAGACCCAGTACTTC. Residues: CASSTQGAGQETQYF.

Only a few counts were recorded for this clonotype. In DNA form, the CDR3 reads TGTGCCAGCAGTTTAACAGGGAGGCGCGCTGAAGCTTTCTTT. Encoded protein: CASSLTGRRAEAFF. This chain uses TRBV28 with TRBJ1-1; tentative D call: TRBD1 (6 bases). V gave up 2 bases and J gave up 6 bases, with 13 bases separating them. Germline values: CDR1 MDHEN, CDR2 SYDVKM. This CDR3 is built from 14 residues.

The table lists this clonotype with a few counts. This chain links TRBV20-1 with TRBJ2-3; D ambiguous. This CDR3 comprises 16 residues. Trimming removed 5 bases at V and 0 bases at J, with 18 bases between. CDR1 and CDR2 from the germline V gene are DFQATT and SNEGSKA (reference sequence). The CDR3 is CSAFPDGRLSTDTQYF. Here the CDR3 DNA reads TGCAGTGCTTTCCCGGATGGACGATTAAGCACAGATACGCAGTATTTT.

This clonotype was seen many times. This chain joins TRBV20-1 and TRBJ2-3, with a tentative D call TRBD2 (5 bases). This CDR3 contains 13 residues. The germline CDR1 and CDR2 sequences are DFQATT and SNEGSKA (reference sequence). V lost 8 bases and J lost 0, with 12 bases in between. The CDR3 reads CSPRSGSTDTQYF. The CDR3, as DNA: TGCAGTCCTCGGAGCGGAAGCACAGATACGCAGTATTTT.

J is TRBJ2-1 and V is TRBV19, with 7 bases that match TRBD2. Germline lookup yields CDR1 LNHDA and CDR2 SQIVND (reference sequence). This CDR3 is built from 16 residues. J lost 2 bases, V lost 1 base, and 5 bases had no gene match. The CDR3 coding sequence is TGTGCCAGTAGTATAGGGGGACTACCCCCCTACAATGAGCAGTTCTTC. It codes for CASSIGGLPPYNEQFF. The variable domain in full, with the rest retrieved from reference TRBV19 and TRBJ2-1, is DGGITQSPKYLFRKEGQNVTLSCEQNLNHDAMYWYRQDPGQGLRLIYYSQIVNDFQKGDIAEGYSVSREKKESFPLTVTSAQKNPTAFYLCASSIGGLPPYNEQFFGPGTRLTVL.

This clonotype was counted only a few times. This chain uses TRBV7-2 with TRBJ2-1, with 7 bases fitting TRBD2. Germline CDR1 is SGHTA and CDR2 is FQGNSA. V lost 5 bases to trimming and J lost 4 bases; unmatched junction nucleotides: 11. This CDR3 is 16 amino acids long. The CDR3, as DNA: TGTGCCAGCAGCCAGGCGATGGGAGGGCCATACAATGAGCAGTTCTTC. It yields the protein CASSQAMGGPYNEQFF.

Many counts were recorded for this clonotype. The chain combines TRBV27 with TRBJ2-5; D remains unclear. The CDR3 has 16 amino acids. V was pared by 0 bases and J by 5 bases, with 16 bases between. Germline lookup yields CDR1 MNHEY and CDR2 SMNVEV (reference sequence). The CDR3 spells CASSLSTLWAGETQYF. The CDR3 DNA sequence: TGTGCCAGCAGTTTATCGACCCTATGGGCCGGGGAGACCCAGTACTTC.

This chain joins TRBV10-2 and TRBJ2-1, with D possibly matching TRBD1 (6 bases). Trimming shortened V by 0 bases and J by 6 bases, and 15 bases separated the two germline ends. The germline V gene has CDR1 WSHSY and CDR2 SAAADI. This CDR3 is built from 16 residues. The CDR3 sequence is CASSESVGGLFNEQFF. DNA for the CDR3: TGCGCCAGCAGTGAGTCTGTTGGGGGCTTGTTCAATGAGCAGTTCTTC.

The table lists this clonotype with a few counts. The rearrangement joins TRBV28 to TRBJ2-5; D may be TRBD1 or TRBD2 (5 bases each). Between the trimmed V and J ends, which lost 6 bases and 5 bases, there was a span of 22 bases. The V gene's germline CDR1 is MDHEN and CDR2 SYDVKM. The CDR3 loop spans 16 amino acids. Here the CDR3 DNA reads TGTGCCAGCAGCCCCCCGGGGCCAGGGTTTGGGGAGACCCAGTACTTC. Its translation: CASSPPGPGFGETQYF.

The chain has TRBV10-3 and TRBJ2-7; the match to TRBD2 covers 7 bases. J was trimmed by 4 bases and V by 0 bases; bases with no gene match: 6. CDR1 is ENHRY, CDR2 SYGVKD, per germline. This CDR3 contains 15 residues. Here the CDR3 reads CAISESDSGPYEQYF. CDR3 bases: TGTGCCATCAGTGAGTCGGATAGCGGGCCTTACGAGCAGTACTTC.

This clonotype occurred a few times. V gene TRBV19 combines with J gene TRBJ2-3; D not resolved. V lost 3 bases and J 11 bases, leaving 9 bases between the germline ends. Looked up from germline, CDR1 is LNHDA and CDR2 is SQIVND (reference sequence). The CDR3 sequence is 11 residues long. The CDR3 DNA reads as TGTGCCAGTAGTATTTGGCAGAAGCAGTATTTT. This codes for CASSIWQKQYF.